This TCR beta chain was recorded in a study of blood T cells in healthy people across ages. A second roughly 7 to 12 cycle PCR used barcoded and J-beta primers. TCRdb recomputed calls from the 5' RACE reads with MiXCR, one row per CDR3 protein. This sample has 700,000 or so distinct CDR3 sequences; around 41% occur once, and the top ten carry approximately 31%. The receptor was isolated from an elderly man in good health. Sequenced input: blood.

CDR3 in amino acids: CSARKSGTGALGETQYF. The CDR3 DNA follows: TGCAGTGCTAGAAAGTCCGGGACAGGGGCTTTGGGGGAGACCCAGTACTTC. V usage is TRBV20-1 and J usage is TRBJ2-5; 10 bases align to TRBD1. CDR1 DFQATT and CDR2 SNEGSKA come from the germline V gene (reference sequence). V was clipped by 2 bases and J by 5 bases; unmatched bases: 14. The length of the CDR3 is 17 residues.